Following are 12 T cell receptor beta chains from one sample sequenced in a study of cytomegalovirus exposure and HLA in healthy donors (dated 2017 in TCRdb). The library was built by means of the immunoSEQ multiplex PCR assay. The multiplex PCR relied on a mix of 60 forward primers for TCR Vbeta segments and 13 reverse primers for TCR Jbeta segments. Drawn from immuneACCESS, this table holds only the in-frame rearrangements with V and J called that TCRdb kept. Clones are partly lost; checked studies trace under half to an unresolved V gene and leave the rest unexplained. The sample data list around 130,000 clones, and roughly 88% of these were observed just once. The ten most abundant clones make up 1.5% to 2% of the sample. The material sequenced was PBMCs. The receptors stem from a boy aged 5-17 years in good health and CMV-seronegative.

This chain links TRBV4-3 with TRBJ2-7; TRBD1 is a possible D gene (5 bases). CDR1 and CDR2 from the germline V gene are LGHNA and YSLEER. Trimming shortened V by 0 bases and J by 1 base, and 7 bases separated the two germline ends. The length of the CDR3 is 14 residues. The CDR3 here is CASSQERQSYEQYF. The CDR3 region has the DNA TGCGCCAGCAGCCAAGAGAGACAGTCCTACGAGCAGTACTTC.

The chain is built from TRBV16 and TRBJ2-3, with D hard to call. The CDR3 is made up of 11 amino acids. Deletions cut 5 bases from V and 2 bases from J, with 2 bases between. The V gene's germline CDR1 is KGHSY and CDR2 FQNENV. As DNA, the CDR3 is TGTGCCAGCAGCTACACAGATACGCAGTATTTT. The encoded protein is CASSYTDTQYF.

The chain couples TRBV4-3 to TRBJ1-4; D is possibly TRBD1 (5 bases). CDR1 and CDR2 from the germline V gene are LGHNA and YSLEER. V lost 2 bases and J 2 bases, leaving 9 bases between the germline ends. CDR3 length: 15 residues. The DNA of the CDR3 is TGCGCCAGCAGCCAAAGCGGGGCCACTAATGAAAAACTGTTTTTT. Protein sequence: CASSQSGATNEKLFF.

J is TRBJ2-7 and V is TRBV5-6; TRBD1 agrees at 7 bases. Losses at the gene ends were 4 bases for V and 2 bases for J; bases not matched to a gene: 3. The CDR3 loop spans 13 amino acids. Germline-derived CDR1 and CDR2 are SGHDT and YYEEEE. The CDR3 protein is CASSPGQTYEQYF. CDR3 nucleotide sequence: TGTGCCAGCAGCCCGGGACAGACCTACGAGCAGTACTTC.

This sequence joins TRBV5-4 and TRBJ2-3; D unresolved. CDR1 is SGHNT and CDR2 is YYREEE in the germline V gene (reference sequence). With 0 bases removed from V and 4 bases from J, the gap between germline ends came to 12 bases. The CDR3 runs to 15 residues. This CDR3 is CASSLGSRNSDTQYF. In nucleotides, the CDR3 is TGTGCCAGCAGCTTGGGTAGCCGGAACTCAGATACGCAGTATTTT.

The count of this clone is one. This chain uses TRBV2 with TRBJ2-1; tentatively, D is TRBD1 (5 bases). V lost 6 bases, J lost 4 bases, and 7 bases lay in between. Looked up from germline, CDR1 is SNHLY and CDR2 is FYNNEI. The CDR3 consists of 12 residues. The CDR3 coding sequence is TGTGCCAGCAGGTCAGGGTACAATGAGCAGTTCTTC. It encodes CASRSGYNEQFF.

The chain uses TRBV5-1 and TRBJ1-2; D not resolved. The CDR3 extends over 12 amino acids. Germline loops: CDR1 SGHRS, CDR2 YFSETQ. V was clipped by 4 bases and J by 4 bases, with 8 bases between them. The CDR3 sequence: CASSESLYGYTF. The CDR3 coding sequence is TGCGCCAGCAGCGAGTCCCTCTATGGCTACACCTTC.

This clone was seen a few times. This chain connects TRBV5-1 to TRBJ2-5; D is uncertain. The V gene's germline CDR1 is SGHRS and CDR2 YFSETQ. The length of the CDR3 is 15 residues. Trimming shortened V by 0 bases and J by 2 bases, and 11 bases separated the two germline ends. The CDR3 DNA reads TGCGCCAGCAGCTTGGATCCCGGGTATCAAGAGACCCAGTACTTC. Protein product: CASSLDPGYQETQYF. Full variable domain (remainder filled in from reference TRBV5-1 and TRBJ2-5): KAGVTQTPRYLIKTRGQQVTLSCSPISGHRSVSWYQQTPGQGLQFLFEYFSETQRNKGNFPGRFSGRQFSNSRSEMNVSTLELGDSALYLCASSLDPGYQETQYFGPGTRLLVL.

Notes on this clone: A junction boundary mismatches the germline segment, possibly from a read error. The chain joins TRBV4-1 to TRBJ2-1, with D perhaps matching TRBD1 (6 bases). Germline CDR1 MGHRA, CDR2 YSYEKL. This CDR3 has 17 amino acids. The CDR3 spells CASSQGPSGVTYDEQFF. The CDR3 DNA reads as TGCGCCAGCAGCCAGGGGCCTTCAGGGGTTACCTACGATGAGCAGTTCTTC.

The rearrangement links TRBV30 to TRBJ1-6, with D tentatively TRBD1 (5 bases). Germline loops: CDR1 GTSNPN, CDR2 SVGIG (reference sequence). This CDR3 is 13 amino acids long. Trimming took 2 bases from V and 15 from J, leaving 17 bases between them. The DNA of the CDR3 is TGTGCCTGGAGTCCCAACCCCAGGGCGGTCCTCCACTTT. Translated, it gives CAWSPNPRAVLHF.

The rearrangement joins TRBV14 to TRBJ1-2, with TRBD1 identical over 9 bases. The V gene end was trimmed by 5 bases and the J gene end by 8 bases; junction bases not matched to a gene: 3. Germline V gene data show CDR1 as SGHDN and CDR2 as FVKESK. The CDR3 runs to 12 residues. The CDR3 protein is CASSRGQGGYTF. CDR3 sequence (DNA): TGTGCCAGCAGCAGGGGACAGGGAGGCTACACCTTC. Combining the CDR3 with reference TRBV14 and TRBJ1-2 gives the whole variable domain EAGVTQFPSHSVIEKGQTVTLRCDPISGHDNLYWYRRVMGKEIKFLLHFVKESKQDESGMPNNRFLAERTGGTYSTLKVQPAELEDSGVYFCASSRGQGGYTFGSGTRLTVV.

The CDR3 nucleotides are TGTGCCAGCGGGGGGATACAAGAGACCCAGTACTTC. Its translation is CASGGIQETQYF. The chain carries TRBV6-5 and TRBJ2-5; D perhaps matches TRBD2 (6 bases). CDR3 length equals 12 residues. Trimming cost V 8 bases and J 2 bases, with 9 bases left between them. Germline CDR1 reads MNHEY; CDR2 reads SVGAGI.